Each of the 23 T cell receptor beta chains below was sequenced from the same sample in a study of cytomegalovirus exposure and HLA in healthy donors. Both 60 Vbeta primers and 13 Jbeta primers went into the PCR. TCRdb's copy holds only in-frame clones and misses some; the assay was immunoSEQ multiplex PCR. The data show approximately 110,000 clones, with approximately 70% seen just once and around 9% held by the top ten. The source material was PBMCs. These receptor sequences come from a man in his thirties or forties in good health and CMV-seropositive.

This chain connects TRBV21-1 to TRBJ1-1; the D call of TRBD1 is as the table states it, not checked on the DNA. TRBV21-1 is given as a pseudogene. The CDR3 loop spans 13 amino acids. The CDR3 is CASSQNRGREAFF. CDR3 bases: TGTGCCAGCAGCCAAAACAGGGGGCGTGAAGCTTTCTTT.

This clone was detected only a few times. The chain links TRBV12-1 to TRBJ1-2. TRBV12-1 is a recognized pseudogene. The CDR3 is made up of 13 amino acids. The CDR3 reads CASSLSCGYGYTF. The CDR3 nucleotides read TGTGCCAGCAGCTTATCCTGCGGATATGGCTACACCTTC.

The rearrangement links TRBV9 to TRBJ1-2; 9 nucleotides agree with TRBD1. Germline trimming cut 3 bases from V and 3 bases from J; bases unmatched to any gene: 15. This CDR3 comprises 18 residues. Looked up from germline, CDR1 is SGDLS and CDR2 is YYNGEE. The chain's CDR3 is CASSALQGAVHRDYGYTF. CDR3 coding DNA: TGTGCCAGCAGCGCATTACAGGGGGCGGTTCATCGGGACTATGGCTACACCTTC.

The J gene is TRBJ2-3, the V gene TRBV7-2, with a weak D call TRBD2 (5 bases). Germline assignment: CDR1 SGHTA and CDR2 FQGNSA. The germline V and J ends were trimmed by 1 base and 6 bases, with 14 bases remaining between them. CDR3 length: 15 residues. In DNA form, the CDR3 reads TGTGCCAGCAGCTTAGTCCCGCGGGCACGGGATACGCAGTATTTT. Its protein is CASSLVPRARDTQYF. Drawing the rest from reference TRBV7-2 and TRBJ2-3, the complete variable domain is GAGVSQSPSNKVTEKGKDVELRCDPISGHTALYWYRQSLGQGLEFLIYFQGNSAPDKSGLPSDRFSAERTGGSVSTLTIQRTQQEDSAVYLCASSLVPRARDTQYFGPGTRLTVL.

This clone was detected only once. The chain carries TRBV9 and TRBJ1-1; 7 nucleotides match TRBD1. Trimming removed 0 bases from V and 5 bases from J; junction bases left unmatched: 7. CDR3 length: 15 residues. CDR1 is SGDLS and CDR2 is YYNGEE in the germline V gene. CDR3: CASSVEGTEWTEAFF. The DNA of the CDR3 is TGTGCCAGCAGCGTAGAAGGGACAGAATGGACTGAAGCTTTCTTT. Full variable domain (missing parts from reference TRBV9 and TRBJ1-1): DSGVTQTPKHLITATGQRVTLRCSPRSGDLSVYWYQQSLDQGLQFLIQYYNGEERAKGNILERFSAQQFPDLHSELNLSSLELGDSALYFCASSVEGTEWTEAFFGQGTRLTVV.

A single count supports this clone. This sequence joins TRBV6-1 and TRBJ2-3, with TRBD2 matching over 10 bases. The CDR3 is made up of 21 amino acids. Germline assignment: CDR1 MNHNS and CDR2 SASEGT. V was pared by 2 bases and J by 5 bases, with 22 bases of the junction left unmatched. The CDR3 loop reads CASSEIMYGNSGGAYVDTQYF. CDR3 DNA: TGTGCCAGCAGTGAAATAATGTATGGGAACAGCGGGGGGGCCTATGTAGATACGCAGTATTTT.

V gene TRBV25-1 combines with J gene TRBJ2-1, with a tentative D call TRBD2 (6 bases). Germline assignment: CDR1 MGHDK and CDR2 SYGVNS. Trimming shortened V by 2 bases and J by 6 bases, and 8 bases separated the two germline ends. The CDR3 sequence is 13 residues long. This CDR3 is CASSENGGNEQFF. The CDR3 DNA sequence: TGTGCCAGCAGTGAAAACGGGGGCAATGAGCAGTTCTTC.

The rearrangement links TRBV5-1 to TRBJ1-1; tentatively, D is TRBD1 (5 bases). The germline V gene has CDR1 SGHRS and CDR2 YFSETQ. CDR3 size: 17 residues. V was trimmed by 0 bases and J by 2 bases, leaving 17 bases between them. In DNA, the CDR3 is TGCGCCAGCAGCTTGGGAACAGGCAGATACACTAACACTGAAGCTTTCTTT. Translating gives CASSLGTGRYTNTEAFF.

With regard to this clone: Different DNA sequences within this sample yield the same CDR3. This rearrangement joins TRBV11-3 to TRBJ2-5; D might be TRBD1 (7 bases). The CDR3 extends over 13 amino acids. Per germline, CDR1 SGHNT and CDR2 YENEEA. Trimming removed 5 bases at V and 4 bases at J, with 11 bases between. CDR3 in amino acids: CASSPGGGETQYF. The CDR3 DNA is TGTGCCAGCAGCCCAGGGGGAGGAGAGACCCAGTACTTC.

This clone was observed a single time. For the CDR3, the DNA is TGTGCCAGCAGCTTGGTGTATTTGGAGGTTGGCTACACCTTC. This sequence encodes CASSLVYLEVGYTF. The V and J genes are TRBV5-5 and TRBJ1-2; no clear D gene. Deletions cut 0 bases from V and 7 bases from J, with 13 bases between. Germline V gene lookup returns CDR1 SGHKS and CDR2 YYEKEE (reference sequence). This CDR3 comprises 14 residues.

CDR3 loop: CASSLRRDSGNTIYF. The DNA for the CDR3 is TGTGCCAGCAGCTTGAGACGGGACTCTGGAAACACCATATATTTT. The genes are TRBV5-5 and TRBJ1-3; no definite D call. CDR1 is SGHKS, CDR2 YYEKEE, per germline (reference sequence). V lost 1 base and J lost 0, with 8 bases in between. The CDR3 is 15 residues long.

J is TRBJ1-6 and V is TRBV15, with 7 bases aligning to TRBD1. CDR1 is LNHNV and CDR2 is YYDKDF in the germline V gene (reference sequence). This CDR3 region has 13 residues. Unmatched junction bases numbered 4, after V lost 10 bases and J lost 4 bases. CDR3 in DNA: TGTGCCATTACACAGGGGTATAATTCACCCCTCCACTTT. It codes for CAITQGYNSPLHF.

V usage is TRBV21-1 and J usage is TRBJ2-3; the table assigns TRBD2, which was not confirmed against the DNA. TRBV21-1 is a recognized pseudogene. The CDR3 covers 19 residues. CDR3 sequence (DNA): TGTGCCAGCGTGGGAACTAGGAAAGCGGGAGGAGAATGCACAGATACGCAGTATTTT. Protein: CASVGTRKAGGECTDTQYF.

The V gene is TRBV5-6, the J gene TRBJ2-3, with TRBD1 identical over 9 bases. The CDR3 has 15 residues. Losses at the gene ends were 4 bases for V and 7 bases for J; bases not matched to a gene: 10. Germline V gene sequence: CDR1 SGHDT, CDR2 YYEEEE. This CDR3 is CASSPGTGSLHTQYF. CDR3 sequence (DNA): TGTGCCAGCAGCCCTGGGACAGGGTCACTACATACGCAGTATTTT.

The chain uses TRBV19 and TRBJ2-2, with 9 bases matching TRBD1. The germline V gene has CDR1 LNHDA and CDR2 SQIVND (reference sequence). The CDR3 contains 17 residues. Losses at the gene ends were 6 bases for V and 7 bases for J; bases not matched to a gene: 15. CDR3 coding DNA: TGTGCCAGTAGCAGGGAGCACAGGGGGCGGACGTTCGGGGAGCTGTTTTTT. Translating it yields CASSREHRGRTFGELFF. Complete variable domain (other parts from reference TRBV19 and TRBJ2-2): DGGITQSPKYLFRKEGQNVTLSCEQNLNHDAMYWYRQDPGQGLRLIYYSQIVNDFQKGDIAEGYSVSREKKESFPLTVTSAQKNPTAFYLCASSREHRGRTFGELFFGEGSRLTVL.

This clone was observed a few times. The chain has TRBV5-1 and TRBJ2-5, with 8 nucleotides matching TRBD2. CDR1 and CDR2 (germline): SGHRS, YFSETQ. With 0 bases clipped from V and 2 bases from J, the junction kept 6 bases outside the gene matches. The CDR3 loop spans 16 amino acids. Here the CDR3 DNA reads TGCGCCAGCAGCTTGGGGGATAGCGGGACTCAAGAGACCCAGTACTTC. Amino acids: CASSLGDSGTQETQYF.

CDR3 in amino acids: CASSSPGQGTYEQYF. In DNA, the CDR3 is TGTGCCAGCAGTTCTCCGGGACAGGGGACCTACGAGCAGTACTTC. V usage is TRBV7-8 and J usage is TRBJ2-5; 10 bases line up with TRBD1. The DNA end is more similar to TRBJ2-7, so the J call may be wrong. Per the germline V gene, CDR1 is SGHVS and CDR2 is FQNEAQ. The CDR3 is 15 amino acids.

The count of this clone is one. The chain has TRBV30 and TRBJ1-2; a weak D match, TRBD1 (5 bases). The germline CDR1 and CDR2 sequences are GTSNPN and SVGIG (reference sequence). The CDR3 covers 14 residues. Trimming took off 2 bases at V and 5 bases at J, with 15 bases between the two ends. The CDR3 sequence: CAWSSAGMRYGYTF. The CDR3 nucleotides read TGTGCCTGGAGTTCGGCAGGGATGCGTTATGGCTACACCTTC. Together with reference TRBV30 and TRBJ1-2, the CDR3 gives the full variable domain: SQTIHQWPATLVQPVGSPLSLECTVEGTSNPNLYWYRQAAGRGLQLLFYSVGIGQISSEVPQNLSASRPQDRQFILSSKKLLLSDSGFYLCAWSSAGMRYGYTFGSGTRLTVV.

The chain uses TRBV21-1 and TRBJ1-1; TRBD1 is taken as the D call from the table, unchecked against the DNA. TRBV21-1 is a recognized pseudogene. This CDR3 spans 15 amino acids. CDR3 DNA sequence: TGTGCCAGCAGCCCCAGACAGGCTCCGAAGACTGAAGCTTTCTTT. Residues: CASSPRQAPKTEAFF.

The chain is built from TRBV19 and TRBJ2-2; no reliable D call. The ends were cut back, 6 bases at V and 1 base at J, with 9 bases in the middle. The germline V gene has CDR1 LNHDA and CDR2 SQIVND (reference sequence). The CDR3 runs 14 residues. The CDR3 here is CASRFQQNTGELFF. For the CDR3, the DNA is TGTGCCAGTAGATTCCAACAGAACACCGGGGAGCTGTTTTTT.

The chain links TRBV6-5 to TRBJ1-2; 8 nucleotides agree with TRBD1. J gave up 4 bases and V 6 bases, and 7 bases lay outside the gene matches. Germline CDR1 reads MNHEY; CDR2 reads SVGAGI. The CDR3 is 14 residues long. CDR3 sequence reads: CASRTTGESYGYTF. The CDR3 DNA follows: TGTGCCAGCAGGACGACAGGGGAAAGCTATGGCTACACCTTC.

This rearrangement joins TRBV5-6 to TRBJ1-4; possibly TRBD1 for D (6 bases). Germline V CDR1 and CDR2: SGHDT, YYEEEE. The CDR3 spans 15 residues. Deletions cut 4 bases from V and 6 bases from J, with 16 bases between. CDR3 in amino acids: CASSRGRAGDEKLFF. CDR3 sequence (DNA): TGTGCCAGCAGCAGAGGGAGGGCAGGGGATGAAAAACTGTTTTTT.

J is TRBJ2-6 and V is TRBV9; TRBD2 is a possible D gene (7 bases). V lost 2 bases and J lost 2, with 14 bases in between. Germline V gene lookup returns CDR1 SGDLS and CDR2 YYNGEE. The CDR3 length is 17 residues. Here the CDR3 reads CASSVGGGAAGANVLTF. The CDR3 nucleotides read TGTGCCAGCAGCGTTGGGGGGGGCGCGGCTGGGGCCAACGTCCTGACTTTC.